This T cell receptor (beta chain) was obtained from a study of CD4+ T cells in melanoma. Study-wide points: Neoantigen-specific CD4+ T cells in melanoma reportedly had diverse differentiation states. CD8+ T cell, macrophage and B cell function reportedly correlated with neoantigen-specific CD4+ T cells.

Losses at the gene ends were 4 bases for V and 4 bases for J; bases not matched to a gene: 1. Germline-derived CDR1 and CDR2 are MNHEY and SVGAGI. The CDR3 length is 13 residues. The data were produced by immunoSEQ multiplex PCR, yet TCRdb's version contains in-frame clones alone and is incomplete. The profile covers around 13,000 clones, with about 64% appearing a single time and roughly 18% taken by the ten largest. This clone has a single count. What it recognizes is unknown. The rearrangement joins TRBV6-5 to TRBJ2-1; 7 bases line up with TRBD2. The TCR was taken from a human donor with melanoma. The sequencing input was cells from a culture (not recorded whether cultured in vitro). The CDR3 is CASSWGGYNEQFF. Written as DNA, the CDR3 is TGTGCCAGCAGTTGGGGGGGGTACAATGAGCAGTTCTTC.